One sample yielded the 30 T cell receptor beta chains listed below, sequenced in a study of T cell repertoires in cytomegalovirus infection. In TCRdb, the reads were re-called with MiXCR into one record per CDR3 protein. This sample yields around 140,000 distinct CDR3 sequences, of which 5.5% to 7% are seen a single time; more than 15% belongs to the top ten. The specimen was PBMCs. The receptor set was obtained from a human donor in good health (CMV status not recorded). Some clones in this sample may be carry-over from other donors' samples.

This clonotype was recorded at least ten times. This rearrangement joins TRBV12-3 or TRBV12-4 to TRBJ1-5; 12 bases match TRBD1. This CDR3 contains 14 residues. J was trimmed by 6 bases and V by 6 bases; bases with no gene match: 3. The CDR3 DNA sequence: TGTGCCAGCAGGGGGACAGGGGGCTTTCAGCCCCAGCATTTT. It encodes CASRGTGGFQPQHF.

This clonotype showed up many times. The chain employs TRBV10-3 and TRBJ2-3; 8 bases map to TRBD2. V lost 2 bases, J lost 4 bases, and 5 bases stayed unmatched. The CDR3 totals 15 residues. In germline, CDR1 is ENHRY, CDR2 SYGVKD. For the CDR3, the DNA is TGTGCCATCAGTGAGGGACTAGCCTCGGCAGATACGCAGTATTTT. Translated: CAISEGLASADTQYF.

This clonotype was recorded at least ten times. The rearrangement uses TRBV11-2 and TRBJ2-2, with D unresolved. The CDR3 is made up of 15 amino acids. The V end was cut by 6 bases, the J end by 4 bases, with 15 bases between. Germline lookup yields CDR1 SGHAT and CDR2 FQNNGV. CDR3 DNA: TGTGCCAGCAGACCTCCCTATCAAGGCACCGGGGAGCTGTTTTTT. It translates to CASRPPYQGTGELFF.

This clonotype was counted ten times or more. This chain uses TRBV2 with TRBJ2-3; a possible D gene is TRBD2 (5 bases). V lost 4 bases and J 7 bases, leaving 6 bases between the germline ends. Germline V gene data show CDR1 as SNHLY and CDR2 as FYNNEI. The CDR3 runs 11 residues. CDR3 in DNA: TGTGCCAGCAGTGCGGGGTATACGCAGTATTTT. Amino acids: CASSAGYTQYF. The complete variable domain, with remaining parts taken from reference TRBV2 and TRBJ2-3, reads EPEVTQTPSHQVTQMGQEVILRCVPISNHLYFYWYRQILGQKVEFLVSFYNNEISEKSEIFDDQFSVERPDGSNFTLKIRSTKLEDSAMYFCASSAGYTQYFGPGTRLTVL.

This clonotype was seen at least ten times. This rearrangement joins TRBV7-2 to TRBJ2-7; the D is unclear. Trimming removed 6 bases from V and 5 bases from J, with 8 bases in between. Looked up from germline, CDR1 is SGHTA and CDR2 is FQGNSA. The CDR3 is 11 residues long. CDR3 DNA: TGTGCCAGCAGTGCTCGGGACGAGCAGTACTTC. Translated, it gives CASSARDEQYF. The full variable domain, completed using reference TRBV7-2 and TRBJ2-7, is GAGVSQSPSNKVTEKGKDVELRCDPISGHTALYWYRQSLGQGLEFLIYFQGNSAPDKSGLPSDRFSAERTGGSVSTLTIQRTQQEDSAVYLCASSARDEQYFGPGTRLTVT.

This clonotype was detected ten times or more. The chain uses TRBV25-1 and TRBJ1-4, with D possibly matching TRBD1 (6 bases). V dropped 7 bases and J dropped 3 bases, with 15 bases sitting between them. There are 15 residues in the CDR3. Germline V CDR1 and CDR2: MGHDK, SYGVNS. The CDR3 DNA is TGTGCCAGCACGTTCAGGGGCGGGGCTAATGAAAAACTGTTTTTT. Its translation is CASTFRGGANEKLFF.

The table lists this clonotype with many counts. This chain uses TRBV7-2 with TRBJ2-1; weak D call: TRBD2 (5 bases). Germline V CDR1 and CDR2: SGHTA, FQGNSA. There are 15 residues in the CDR3. With 4 bases removed from V and 3 bases from J, the gap between germline ends came to 13 bases. The CDR3 DNA sequence: TGTGCCAGCAGCTCAGACAAGGGAGTCTACAATGAGCAGTTCTTC. It codes for CASSSDKGVYNEQFF.

Only a few counts were recorded for this clonotype. The rearrangement links TRBV27 to TRBJ1-6, with 7 bases fitting TRBD1. The CDR3 has 14 residues. From germline, CDR1 is MNHEY and CDR2 SMNVEV (reference sequence). With V trimmed by 6 bases and J by 7 bases, 6 bases remained unmatched. The CDR3 protein is CASRTGTANSPLHF. The CDR3 coding sequence is TGTGCCAGCAGAACCGGGACAGCGAATTCACCCCTCCACTTT.

In this sample, this clonotype turned up many times. CDR3 protein: CASTLTAGVSEQYF. In DNA form, the CDR3 reads TGTGCCAGCACCTTAACGGCAGGCGTGAGCGAGCAGTACTTC. The chain employs TRBV12-3 or TRBV12-4 and TRBJ2-7, with D unclear. V lost 7 bases and J 6 bases, leaving 19 bases between the germline ends. There are 14 residues in the CDR3.

This clonotype was seen many times. The J gene is TRBJ1-5, the V gene TRBV19, with D unclear. This CDR3 has 15 residues. Germline assignment: CDR1 LNHDA and CDR2 SQIVND (reference sequence). Trimming took off 4 bases at V and 6 bases at J, with 16 bases between the two ends. This CDR3 is CASSTARVATQPQHF. For the CDR3, the DNA is TGTGCCAGTAGTACCGCAAGGGTGGCAACTCAGCCCCAGCATTTT.

The sample holds many counts of this clonotype. This chain connects TRBV5-5 to TRBJ2-2; D gene uncertain. Germline CDR1 reads SGHKS; CDR2 reads YYEKEE (reference sequence). CDR3 size: 15 residues. The V and J ends lost 4 bases and 5 bases respectively, with 15 bases between them. The CDR3 DNA reads as TGTGCCAGCAGCCTGGAACGGGTGATTACCGGGGAGCTGTTTTTT. Amino acids: CASSLERVITGELFF.

The chain uses TRBV27 and TRBJ1-1; 7 bases match TRBD1. CDR3 length: 14 amino acids. Germline CDR1 reads MNHEY; CDR2 reads SMNVEV (reference sequence). V was clipped by 8 bases and J by 4 bases; unmatched bases: 10. CDR3 bases: TGTGCCAGCGGGGACAGTCATGGGTTCACTGAAGCTTTCTTT. Its translation is CASGDSHGFTEAFF.

This clonotype was detected many times. V and J are TRBV28 and TRBJ2-5; perhaps TRBD1 as D (7 bases). V shed 6 bases and J shed 6 bases, with 14 bases lying between them. Germline assignment: CDR1 MDHEN and CDR2 SYDVKM. The CDR3 runs 13 residues. CDR3 nucleotides: TGTGCCAGCAGCTACAGGGGCGGGAAGACCCAGTACTTC. Translation: CASSYRGGKTQYF.

This clonotype was recorded a few times. This rearrangement joins TRBV12-3 or TRBV12-4 to TRBJ2-3; perhaps TRBD2 as D (5 bases). V was pared by 2 bases and J by 2 bases, with 11 bases between. This CDR3 spans 15 amino acids. The DNA for the CDR3 is TGTGCCAGCAGTTTACGCCTCGGGAACACAGATACGCAGTATTTT. Its protein product is CASSLRLGNTDTQYF.

There are many counts of this clonotype. This rearrangement joins TRBV19 to TRBJ1-1; the D gene is possibly TRBD1 (5 bases). Per germline, CDR1 LNHDA and CDR2 SQIVND (reference sequence). This CDR3 is 13 amino acids long. Trimming cost V 4 bases and J 7 bases, with 13 bases left between them. The CDR3 is CASSTGTAYEAFF. DNA for the CDR3: TGTGCCAGTAGTACCGGGACGGCCTATGAAGCTTTCTTT. The full variable domain, completed using reference TRBV19 and TRBJ1-1, is DGGITQSPKYLFRKEGQNVTLSCEQNLNHDAMYWYRQDPGQGLRLIYYSQIVNDFQKGDIAEGYSVSREKKESFPLTVTSAQKNPTAFYLCASSTGTAYEAFFGQGTRLTVV.

This clonotype was found many times. This chain joins TRBV6-6 and TRBJ1-5, with unresolved D. The CDR3 length is 13 residues. Trimming removed 2 bases from V and 3 bases from J, with 5 bases in between. The germline V gene has CDR1 MNHNY and CDR2 SVGAGI (reference sequence). CDR3 amino acids: CASSYRANQPQHF. The CDR3 DNA sequence: TGTGCCAGCAGTTACCGTGCCAATCAGCCCCAGCATTTT.

This clonotype has a count of ten or more. V gene TRBV7-2 combines with J gene TRBJ2-7; 10 nucleotides line up with TRBD2. The germline gives CDR1 SGHTA, CDR2 FQGNSA. V was clipped by 5 bases and J by 1 base; unmatched bases: 8. This CDR3 has 16 amino acids. The CDR3 DNA reads as TGTGCCAGCAGCCACATAGCGGGGGGCATTTCCTACGAGCAGTACTTC. This codes for CASSHIAGGISYEQYF.

This clonotype was counted many times. The CDR3 bases are TGTGCCAGCAGCTTAGTGGACAGGAACACTGAAGCTTTCTTT. Translation: CASSLVDRNTEAFF. V and J are TRBV7-2 and TRBJ1-1; TRBD1 is a possible D gene (6 bases). With 1 base removed from V and 1 base from J, the gap between germline ends came to 7 bases. Germline V gives CDR1 SGHTA, CDR2 FQGNSA. CDR3 length: 14 residues.

This clonotype was recorded a few times. The chain recombines TRBV7-8 with TRBJ2-5; possible D gene TRBD1, 6 bases. Trimming removed 1 base at V and 3 bases at J, with 12 bases between. CDR3 length: 15 residues. Per the germline V gene, CDR1 is SGHVS and CDR2 is FQNEAQ. The CDR3 loop reads CASSLVGTQKETQYF. The CDR3 DNA follows: TGTGCCAGCAGCTTAGTAGGGACACAGAAAGAGACCCAGTACTTC.

This clonotype was counted a few times. This chain links TRBV20-1 with TRBJ1-1, with D perhaps TRBD1 (5 bases). The CDR3 runs 12 residues. Looked up from germline, CDR1 is DFQATT and CDR2 is SNEGSKA (reference sequence). Trimming stripped 7 bases from V and 1 base from J, with 10 bases between. CDR3 loop: CSEGHPNTEAFF. The CDR3, as DNA: TGCAGTGAAGGACACCCGAACACTGAAGCTTTCTTT.

This clonotype has a handful of counts. The chain has TRBV28 and TRBJ1-1, with D tentatively TRBD1 (6 bases). CDR3 size: 12 residues. Germline loops: CDR1 MDHEN, CDR2 SYDVKM. V lost 6 bases and J 10 bases, leaving 15 bases between the germline ends. This chain's CDR3 is CASSRGGVGAFF. For the CDR3, the DNA is TGTGCCAGCAGCCGAGGGGGGGTCGGAGCTTTCTTT. Complete variable domain (other parts from reference TRBV28 and TRBJ1-1): DVKVTQSSRYLVKRTGEKVFLECVQDMDHENMFWYRQDPGLGLRLIYFSYDVKMKEKGDIPEGYSVSREKKERFSLILESASTNQTSMYLCASSRGGVGAFFGQGTRLTVV.

This clonotype has ten or more counts. The chain recombines TRBV6-5 with TRBJ1-6, with D perhaps matching TRBD1 (5 bases). The V end lost 0 bases, the J end lost 10 bases, and 10 bases lay between the germline ends. Germline V gene sequence: CDR1 MNHEY, CDR2 SVGAGI. The CDR3 is 14 amino acids. The CDR3 nucleotides are TGTGCCAGCAGTTACTCGGGAGGGGTCTCACCCCTCCACTTT. This codes for CASSYSGGVSPLHF.

This clonotype was counted many times. The chain is built from TRBV20-1 and TRBJ1-4; no definite D call. This CDR3 is built from 14 residues. Germline V gene sequence: CDR1 DFQATT, CDR2 SNEGSKA (reference sequence). The V end was cut by 4 bases, the J end by 8 bases, with 17 bases between. CDR3 nucleotide sequence: TGCAGTGCTACAGCAGGTGCCGGAATAGAAAAACTGTTTTTT. It is translated as CSATAGAGIEKLFF.

This clonotype was recorded many times. The genes are TRBV7-2 and TRBJ1-2; 7 nucleotides line up with TRBD1. This CDR3 is 14 amino acids long. Germline values: CDR1 SGHTA, CDR2 FQGNSA. V shed 3 bases and J 7 bases; nucleotides not matched to a gene: 8. The CDR3 coding sequence is TGTGCCAGCAGCTTTGGGGACAGTAGAGCTGGCTACACCTTC. Its protein product is CASSFGDSRAGYTF.

V usage is TRBV6-4 and J usage is TRBJ2-1; no clear D gene. Trimming took off 0 bases at V and 3 bases at J, with 12 bases between the two ends. Looked up from germline, CDR1 is MRHNA and CDR2 is SNTAGT. The CDR3 consists of 16 residues. CDR3 sequence reads: CASSDSRRGHYNEQFF. In DNA, the CDR3 is TGTGCCAGCAGTGACTCCCGCAGAGGCCACTACAATGAGCAGTTCTTC.

This clonotype was observed at least ten times. V and J are TRBV12-3 or TRBV12-4 and TRBJ1-5, with TRBD1 as a possible D gene (6 bases). Trimming left V 3 bases short and J 0 bases short, with 12 bases between. This CDR3 is built from 16 residues. The CDR3, as DNA: TGTGCCAGCAGTTTCGGGGGAGGGGGTAGCAATCAGCCCCAGCATTTT. As protein: CASSFGGGGSNQPQHF.

The rearrangement uses TRBV28 and TRBJ1-2; D not resolved. CDR3 length: 13 residues. Per the germline V gene, CDR1 is MDHEN and CDR2 is SYDVKM. The ends were cut back, 7 bases at V and 1 base at J, with 10 bases in the middle. Written as DNA, the CDR3 is TGTGCCAGCACCTGGACGGATAACTATGGCTACACCTTC. Amino acid sequence: CASTWTDNYGYTF.

This clonotype was observed many times. CDR3 bases: TGTGCCAGCTGTCAGAGAAATTCGGACAGGGCCTCACCCCTCCACTTT. Translated, it gives CASCQRNSDRASPLHF. The chain joins TRBV6-1 to TRBJ1-6, with 8 bases that match TRBD1. V lost 8 bases, J lost 10 bases, and 16 bases stayed unmatched. CDR1 and CDR2 (germline): MNHNS, SASEGT. The CDR3 spans 16 residues.

This clonotype was seen ten or more times. The chain couples TRBV2 to TRBJ2-1, with 8 bases matching TRBD1. The CDR3 loop spans 13 amino acids. J gave up 5 bases and V 7 bases, and 4 bases lay outside the gene matches. In germline, CDR1 is SNHLY, CDR2 FYNNEI. For the CDR3, the DNA is TGTGCCAGCAAGCAGGGGGCGGACAATGAGCAGTTCTTC. It is translated as CASKQGADNEQFF.

This clonotype was recorded at least ten times. This sequence joins TRBV25-1 and TRBJ1-4; D is possibly TRBD1 (5 bases). CDR3 length: 14 residues. Germline loops: CDR1 MGHDK, CDR2 SYGVNS. Deletions cut 4 bases from V and 8 bases from J, with 14 bases between. CDR3 residues: CASSALQGVEKLFF. CDR3 DNA: TGTGCCAGCAGTGCCCTCCAGGGTGTGGAAAAACTGTTTTTT.